This TCR beta chain was identified in a study of T cell responses to AZD1222 COVID-19 vaccine. Sequencing was performed with immunoSEQ multiplex PCR; in TCRdb, only in-frame clones are kept and a portion is missing. Seen here are roughly 84,000 clones, 70% to 90% observed once, and the top ten hold roughly 12%. Study-wide points: It was only a handful of AZD1222 recipients who were seropositive at baseline. The donor group comprised mostly white British people and more females; the analysis possibly underestimated clonal diversity. Repertoires in all cases were sampled only once the peak T cell response had passed.

Comments on this clone: Its antigen is unidentified.

In germline, CDR1 is SQVTM, CDR2 ANQGSEA. The CDR3 runs to 15 residues. Trimming pared 0 bases from V and 2 bases from J, leaving 12 bases between. This clonotype was sampled from an adult who received the AZD1222 COVID-19 vaccine. This chain joins TRBV29-1 and TRBJ2-3; no reliable D call. Material: peripheral blood, obtained 28 days after the second AZD1222 dose. The CDR3 here is CSVEDPPDLTDTQYF. In DNA form, the CDR3 reads TGCAGCGTTGAAGATCCACCAGATCTCACAGATACGCAGTATTTT.